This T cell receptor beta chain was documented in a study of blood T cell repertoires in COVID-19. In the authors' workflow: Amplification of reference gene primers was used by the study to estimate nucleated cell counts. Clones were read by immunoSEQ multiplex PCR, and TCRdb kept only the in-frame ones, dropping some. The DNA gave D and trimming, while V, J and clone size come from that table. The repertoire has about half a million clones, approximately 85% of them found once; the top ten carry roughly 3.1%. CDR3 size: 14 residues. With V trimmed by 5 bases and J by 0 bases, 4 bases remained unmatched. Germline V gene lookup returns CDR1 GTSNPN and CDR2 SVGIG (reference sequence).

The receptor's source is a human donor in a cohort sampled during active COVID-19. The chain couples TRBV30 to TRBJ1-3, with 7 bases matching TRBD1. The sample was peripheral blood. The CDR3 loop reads CAWLTGFSGNTIYF. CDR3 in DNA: TGTGCCTGGCTGACAGGGTTCTCTGGAAACACCATATATTTT.